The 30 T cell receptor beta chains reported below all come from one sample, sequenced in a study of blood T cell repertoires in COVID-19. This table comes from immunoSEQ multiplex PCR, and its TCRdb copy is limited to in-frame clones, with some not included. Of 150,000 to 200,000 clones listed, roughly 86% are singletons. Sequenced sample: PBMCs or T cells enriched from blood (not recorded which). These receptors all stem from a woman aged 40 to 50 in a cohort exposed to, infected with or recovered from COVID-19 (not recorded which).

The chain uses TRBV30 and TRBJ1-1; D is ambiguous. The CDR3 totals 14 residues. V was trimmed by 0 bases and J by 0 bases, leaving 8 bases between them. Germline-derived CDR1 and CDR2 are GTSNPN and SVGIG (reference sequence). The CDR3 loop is CAWSVTELNTEAFF. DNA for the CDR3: TGTGCCTGGAGTGTAACGGAGCTGAACACTGAAGCTTTCTTT.

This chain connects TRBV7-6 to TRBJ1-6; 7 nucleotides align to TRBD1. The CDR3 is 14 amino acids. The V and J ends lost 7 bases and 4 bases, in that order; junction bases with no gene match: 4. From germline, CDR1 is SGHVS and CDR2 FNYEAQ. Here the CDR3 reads CASTTGQYNSPLHF. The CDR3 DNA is TGTGCCAGCACCACGGGACAGTATAATTCACCCCTCCACTTT.

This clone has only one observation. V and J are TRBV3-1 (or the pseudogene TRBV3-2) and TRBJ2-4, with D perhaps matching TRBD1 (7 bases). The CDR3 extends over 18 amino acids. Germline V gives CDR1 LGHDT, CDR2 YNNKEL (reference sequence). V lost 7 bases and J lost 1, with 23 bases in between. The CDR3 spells CASTGTLPRGVAKNIQYF. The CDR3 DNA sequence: TGTGCCAGCACGGGTACCTTACCCAGGGGGGTGGCCAAAAACATTCAGTACTTC.

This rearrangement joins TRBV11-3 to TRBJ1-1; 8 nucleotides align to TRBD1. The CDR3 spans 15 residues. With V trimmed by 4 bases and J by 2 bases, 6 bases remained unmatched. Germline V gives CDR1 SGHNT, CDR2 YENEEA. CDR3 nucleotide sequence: TGTGCCAGCAGCTCCCGCGACAGGGGAAACACTGAAGCTTTCTTT. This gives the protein CASSSRDRGNTEAFF.

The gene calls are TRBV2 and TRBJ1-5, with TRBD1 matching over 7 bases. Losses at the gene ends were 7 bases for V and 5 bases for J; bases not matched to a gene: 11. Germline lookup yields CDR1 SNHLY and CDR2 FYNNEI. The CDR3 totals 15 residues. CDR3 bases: TGTGCCAGCAACCTTAGGGGGCGCGAAGATCAGCCCCAGCATTTT. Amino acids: CASNLRGREDQPQHF.

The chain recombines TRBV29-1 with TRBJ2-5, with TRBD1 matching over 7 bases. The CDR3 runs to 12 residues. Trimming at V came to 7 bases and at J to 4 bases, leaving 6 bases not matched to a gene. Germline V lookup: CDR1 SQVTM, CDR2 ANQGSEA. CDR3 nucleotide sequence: TGCAGCGCACAGGGGATTGGAGAGACCCAGTACTTC. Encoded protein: CSAQGIGETQYF.

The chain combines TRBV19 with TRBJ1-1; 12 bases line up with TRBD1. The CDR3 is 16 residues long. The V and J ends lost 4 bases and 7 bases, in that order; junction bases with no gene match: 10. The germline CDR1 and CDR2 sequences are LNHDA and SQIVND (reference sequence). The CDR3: CASSKARDRGLNEAFF. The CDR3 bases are TGTGCCAGTAGTAAGGCCCGGGACAGGGGGCTAAATGAAGCTTTCTTT.

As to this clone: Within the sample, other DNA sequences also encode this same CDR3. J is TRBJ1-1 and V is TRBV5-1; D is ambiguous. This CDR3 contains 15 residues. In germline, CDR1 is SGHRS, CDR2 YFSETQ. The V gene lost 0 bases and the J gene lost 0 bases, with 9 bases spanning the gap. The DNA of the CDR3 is TGCGCCAGCAGCTTGGTGGGCGGGCTGAACACTGAAGCTTTCTTT. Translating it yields CASSLVGGLNTEAFF.

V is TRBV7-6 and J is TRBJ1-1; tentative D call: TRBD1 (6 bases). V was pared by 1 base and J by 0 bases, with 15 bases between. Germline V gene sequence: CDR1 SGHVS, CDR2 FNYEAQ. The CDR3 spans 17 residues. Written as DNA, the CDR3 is TGTGCCAGCAGCTTAGTCTTCACCAACAGGGTGAACACTGAAGCTTTCTTT. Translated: CASSLVFTNRVNTEAFF. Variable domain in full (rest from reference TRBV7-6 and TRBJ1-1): GAGVSQSPRYKVTKRGQDVALRCDPISGHVSLYWYRQALGQGPEFLTYFNYEAQQDKSGLPNDRFSAERPEGSISTLTIQRTEQRDSAMYRCASSLVFTNRVNTEAFFGQGTRLTVV.

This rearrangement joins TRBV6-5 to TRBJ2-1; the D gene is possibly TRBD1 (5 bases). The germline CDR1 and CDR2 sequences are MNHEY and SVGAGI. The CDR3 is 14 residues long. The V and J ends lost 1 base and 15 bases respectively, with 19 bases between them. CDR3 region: CASSYLLSGRETFF. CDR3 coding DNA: TGTGCCAGCAGTTACTTATTATCGGGCAGGGAAACGTTCTTC.

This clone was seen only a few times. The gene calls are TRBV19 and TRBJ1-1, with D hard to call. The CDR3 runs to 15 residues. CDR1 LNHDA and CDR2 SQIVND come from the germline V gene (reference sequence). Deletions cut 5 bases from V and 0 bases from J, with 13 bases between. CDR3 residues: CASSRRTELNTEAFF. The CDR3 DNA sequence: TGTGCCAGTAGTCGGAGGACCGAATTGAACACTGAAGCTTTCTTT.

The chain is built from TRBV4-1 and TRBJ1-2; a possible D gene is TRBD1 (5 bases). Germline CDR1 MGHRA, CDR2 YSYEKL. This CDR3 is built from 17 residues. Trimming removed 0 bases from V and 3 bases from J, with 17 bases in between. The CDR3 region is CASSQEPTGRRDYGYTF. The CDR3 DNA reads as TGCGCCAGCAGCCAAGAACCTACAGGTCGGAGGGACTATGGCTACACCTTC.

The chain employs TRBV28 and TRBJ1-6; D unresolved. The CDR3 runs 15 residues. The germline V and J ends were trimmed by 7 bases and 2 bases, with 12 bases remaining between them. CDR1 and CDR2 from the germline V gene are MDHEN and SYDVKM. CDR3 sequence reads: CASNPDGTYNSPLHF. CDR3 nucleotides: TGTGCCAGCAATCCGGACGGGACCTATAATTCACCCCTCCACTTT. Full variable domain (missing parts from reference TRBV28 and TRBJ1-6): DVKVTQSSRYLVKRTGEKVFLECVQDMDHENMFWYRQDPGLGLRLIYFSYDVKMKEKGDIPEGYSVSREKKERFSLILESASTNQTSMYLCASNPDGTYNSPLHFGNGTRLTVT.

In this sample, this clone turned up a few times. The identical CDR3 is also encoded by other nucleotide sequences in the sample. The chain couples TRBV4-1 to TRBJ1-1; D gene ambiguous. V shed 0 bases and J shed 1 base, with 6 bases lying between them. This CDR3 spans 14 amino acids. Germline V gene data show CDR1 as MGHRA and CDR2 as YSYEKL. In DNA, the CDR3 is TGCGCCAGCAGCCAAGATTCAGGGAACACTGAAGCTTTCTTT. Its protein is CASSQDSGNTEAFF.

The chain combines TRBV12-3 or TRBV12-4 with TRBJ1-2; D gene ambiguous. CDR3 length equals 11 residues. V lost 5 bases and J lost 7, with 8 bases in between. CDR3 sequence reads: CASSDFPGYTF. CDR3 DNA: TGTGCCAGCAGTGACTTTCCTGGCTACACCTTC.

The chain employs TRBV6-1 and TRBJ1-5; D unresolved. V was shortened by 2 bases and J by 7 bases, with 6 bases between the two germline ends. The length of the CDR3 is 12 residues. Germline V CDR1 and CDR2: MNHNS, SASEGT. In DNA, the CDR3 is TGTGCCAGCAGTGAAAGCTGGCAGCCCCAGCATTTT. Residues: CASSESWQPQHF.

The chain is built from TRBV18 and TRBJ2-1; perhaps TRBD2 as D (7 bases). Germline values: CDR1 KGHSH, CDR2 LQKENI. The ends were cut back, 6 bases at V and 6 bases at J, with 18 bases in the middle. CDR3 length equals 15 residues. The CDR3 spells CASSPTTGGPNEQFF. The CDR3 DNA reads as TGTGCCAGCTCCCCTACGACGGGGGGCCCCAATGAGCAGTTCTTC.

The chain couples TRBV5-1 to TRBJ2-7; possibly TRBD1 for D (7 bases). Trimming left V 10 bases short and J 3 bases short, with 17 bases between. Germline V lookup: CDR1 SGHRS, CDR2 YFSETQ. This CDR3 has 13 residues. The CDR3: CARHHQGGYEQYF. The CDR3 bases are TGCGCCCGCCACCATCAGGGGGGCTACGAGCAGTACTTC. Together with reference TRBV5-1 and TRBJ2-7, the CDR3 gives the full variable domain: KAGVTQTPRYLIKTRGQQVTLSCSPISGHRSVSWYQQTPGQGLQFLFEYFSETQRNKGNFPGRFSGRQFSNSRSEMNVSTLELGDSALYLCARHHQGGYEQYFGPGTRLTVT.

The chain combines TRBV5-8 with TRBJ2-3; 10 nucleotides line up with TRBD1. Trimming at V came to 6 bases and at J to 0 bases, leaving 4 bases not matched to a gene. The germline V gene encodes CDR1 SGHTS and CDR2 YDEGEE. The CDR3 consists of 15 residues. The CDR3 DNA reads TGTGCCAGCATGCGGACAGGGGGAAGCACAGATACGCAGTATTTT. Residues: CASMRTGGSTDTQYF.

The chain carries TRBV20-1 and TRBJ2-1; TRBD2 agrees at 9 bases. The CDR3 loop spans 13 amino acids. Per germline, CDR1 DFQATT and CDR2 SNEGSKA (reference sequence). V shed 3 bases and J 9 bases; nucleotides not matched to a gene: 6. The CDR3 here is CSASAGGGAEQFF. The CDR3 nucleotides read TGCAGTGCTAGTGCGGGAGGGGGAGCTGAGCAGTTCTTC.

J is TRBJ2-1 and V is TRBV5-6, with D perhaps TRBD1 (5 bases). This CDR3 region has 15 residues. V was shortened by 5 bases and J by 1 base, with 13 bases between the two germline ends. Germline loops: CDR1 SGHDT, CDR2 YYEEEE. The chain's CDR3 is CASSSWTFSYNEQFF. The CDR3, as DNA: TGTGCCAGCAGTTCTTGGACATTTTCCTACAATGAGCAGTTCTTC.

The CDR3 DNA follows: TGTGCCAGCAGTGAACTTGGGACAGTACTCTACAATGAGCAGTTCTTC. Protein product: CASSELGTVLYNEQFF. The chain uses TRBV6-1 and TRBJ2-1, with 7 positions matching TRBD1. The CDR3 contains 16 residues. Germline assignment: CDR1 MNHNS and CDR2 SASEGT. The J segment lost 3 bases and the V segment lost 2 bases, leaving 7 bases of the junction unmatched.

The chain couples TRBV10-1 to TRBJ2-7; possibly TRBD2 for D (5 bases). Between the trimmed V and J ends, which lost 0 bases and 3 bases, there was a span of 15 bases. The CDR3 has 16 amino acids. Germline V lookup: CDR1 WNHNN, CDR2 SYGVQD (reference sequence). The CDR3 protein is CASSESMGAGLYEQYF. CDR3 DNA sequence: TGCGCCAGCAGTGAGTCGATGGGAGCCGGTCTCTACGAGCAGTACTTC.

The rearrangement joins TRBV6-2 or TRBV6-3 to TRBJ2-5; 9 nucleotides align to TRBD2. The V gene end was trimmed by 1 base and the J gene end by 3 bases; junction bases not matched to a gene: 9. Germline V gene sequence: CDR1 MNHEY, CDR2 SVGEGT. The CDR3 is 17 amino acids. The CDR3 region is CASSYWVGSGREETQYF. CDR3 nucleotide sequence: TGTGCCAGCAGTTACTGGGTTGGTAGCGGGAGAGAAGAGACCCAGTACTTC.

CDR3 residues: CATSRGGSGNIQYF. The CDR3, as DNA: TGTGCCACCAGCAGAGGCGGGTCGGGAAACATTCAGTACTTC. The chain has TRBV15 and TRBJ2-4, with a weak D call TRBD2 (5 bases). CDR3 length: 14 amino acids. V lost 1 base and J 6 bases, leaving 10 bases between the germline ends. Germline CDR1 and CDR2: LNHNV and YYDKDF (reference sequence).

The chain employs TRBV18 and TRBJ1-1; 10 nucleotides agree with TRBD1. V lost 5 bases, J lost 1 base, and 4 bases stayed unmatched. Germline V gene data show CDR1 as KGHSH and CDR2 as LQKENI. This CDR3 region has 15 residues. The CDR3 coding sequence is TGTGCCAGCTCATCGACAGGGGGCACGAACACTGAAGCTTTCTTT. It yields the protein CASSSTGGTNTEAFF.

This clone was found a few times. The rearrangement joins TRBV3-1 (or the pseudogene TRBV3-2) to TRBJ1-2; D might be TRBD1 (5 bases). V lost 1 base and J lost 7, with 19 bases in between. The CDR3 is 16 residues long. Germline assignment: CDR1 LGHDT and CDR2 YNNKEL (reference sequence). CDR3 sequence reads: CASSQGAGRVPGGYTF. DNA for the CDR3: TGTGCCAGCAGCCAAGGTGCGGGGCGAGTACCGGGTGGCTACACCTTC.

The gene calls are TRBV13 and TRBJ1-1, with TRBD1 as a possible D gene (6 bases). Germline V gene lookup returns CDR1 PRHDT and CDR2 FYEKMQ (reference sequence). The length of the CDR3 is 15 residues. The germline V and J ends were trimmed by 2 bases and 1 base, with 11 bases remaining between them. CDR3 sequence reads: CASSLIQGTNTEAFF. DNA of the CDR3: TGTGCCAGCAGCTTAATCCAGGGGACGAACACTGAAGCTTTCTTT.

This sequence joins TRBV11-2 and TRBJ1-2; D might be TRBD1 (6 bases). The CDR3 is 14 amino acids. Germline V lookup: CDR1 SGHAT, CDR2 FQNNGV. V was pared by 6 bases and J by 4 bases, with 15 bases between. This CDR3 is CASRSQDRPYGYTF. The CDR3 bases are TGTGCCAGCAGATCCCAAGACAGGCCCTATGGCTACACCTTC.

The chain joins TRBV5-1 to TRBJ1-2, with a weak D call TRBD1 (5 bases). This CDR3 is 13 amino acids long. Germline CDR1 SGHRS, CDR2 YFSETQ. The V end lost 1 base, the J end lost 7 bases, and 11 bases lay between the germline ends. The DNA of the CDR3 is TGCGCCAGCAGCTTGCTTGGGGGAGGTGGCTACACCTTC. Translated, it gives CASSLLGGGGYTF.